The 16 T cell receptor beta chains given below trace back to one sample, sequenced in a study of Graves' ophthalmopathy and Graves' hyperthyroidism. Researchers took RNA transcripts and amplified TCR beta CDR3 regions from them. The first-round RT-PCR employed HTBI primers together with the Qiagen OneStep RT-PCR kit. A multiplex PCR was then performed as the second round. TCRdb itself ran the multiplex PCR reads through MiXCR, one entry per CDR3 protein. Among a few hundred thousand distinct CDR3 sequences listed, 20% to 25% were seen once. Sequencing used peripheral blood. All receptors derive from a woman between 18 and 29 years old with stable Graves' hyperthyroidism.

This clonotype was found many times. CDR3 nucleotide sequence: TGCAGTGCTAGGACTAGCGGGACTACCTACGAGCAGTACTTC. Its translation is CSARTSGTTYEQYF. V is TRBV20-1 and J is TRBJ2-7; TRBD2 aligns across 11 bases. V lost 3 bases, J lost 2 bases, and 3 bases stayed unmatched. CDR1 DFQATT and CDR2 SNEGSKA come from the germline V gene (reference sequence). The CDR3 has 14 residues.

This clonotype was seen repeatedly, ten times or more. V gene TRBV5-1 combines with J gene TRBJ2-2, with unresolved D. V was trimmed by 4 bases and J by 4 bases, leaving 14 bases between them. Germline V lookup: CDR1 SGHRS, CDR2 YFSETQ. CDR3 size: 15 residues. CDR3 protein: CASSAPTAGTGELFF. The CDR3 nucleotides read TGCGCCAGCAGCGCACCTACCGCCGGCACCGGGGAGCTGTTTTTT.

The chain recombines TRBV12-3 or TRBV12-4 with TRBJ1-1; D is ambiguous. The CDR3 is made up of 11 amino acids. Trimming stripped 6 bases from V and 10 bases from J, with 12 bases between. CDR3 residues: CASRGFSGAFF. CDR3 nucleotides: TGTGCCAGCAGGGGTTTCTCTGGAGCTTTCTTT.

This clonotype was seen ten or more times. The chain has TRBV7-9 and TRBJ2-5; the match to TRBD2 covers 11 bases. Germline lookup yields CDR1 SEHNR and CDR2 FQNEAQ (reference sequence). This CDR3 spans 15 amino acids. With 8 bases clipped from V and 0 bases from J, the junction kept 5 bases outside the gene matches. The CDR3 sequence is CASRLAGRNQETQYF. CDR3 nucleotide sequence: TGTGCCAGCCGACTAGCGGGACGAAACCAAGAGACCCAGTACTTC.

This chain connects TRBV12-3 or TRBV12-4 to TRBJ1-1; D unclear. The CDR3 has 12 residues. The ends were cut back, 6 bases at V and 5 bases at J, with 10 bases in the middle. The CDR3 sequence: CASRTSVTEAFF. DNA for the CDR3: TGTGCCAGCAGAACCTCAGTAACTGAAGCTTTCTTT.

This clonotype was recorded many times. V is TRBV6-5 and J is TRBJ1-5, with 10 bases lining up with TRBD1. This CDR3 has 15 amino acids. CDR1 and CDR2 (germline): MNHEY, SVGAGI. V gave up 6 bases and J gave up 7 bases; unmatched junction bases: 9. CDR3 in amino acids: CASRQGQGQRQPQHF. The CDR3 nucleotides are TGTGCCAGCAGACAGGGACAGGGGCAGAGGCAGCCCCAGCATTTT.

This clonotype was recorded many times. The chain carries TRBV20-1 and TRBJ1-1; 9 bases are a match to TRBD1. V lost 6 bases and J lost 7; bases outside the gene matches: 6. The CDR3 totals 12 residues. The germline V gene has CDR1 DFQATT and CDR2 SNEGSKA (reference sequence). CDR3 sequence (DNA): TGCAGTGCCCCCACAGGGGGCTTTGAAGCTTTCTTT. This sequence encodes CSAPTGGFEAFF.

This clonotype was counted many times. The gene calls are TRBV29-1 and TRBJ1-1; TRBD1 aligns across 7 bases. Germline V gives CDR1 SQVTM, CDR2 ANQGSEA. The CDR3 extends over 12 amino acids. The trim removed 6 bases at V and 9 bases at J, leaving 10 bases unmatched. In nucleotides, the CDR3 is TGCAGCGTCGCTGTTGACAGGGATCAAGCTTTCTTT. Protein: CSVAVDRDQAFF.

This clonotype was found many times. A much larger clone lies a single base off, so this may be a read error. This chain joins TRBV6-1 and TRBJ1-1; D is ambiguous. V was cut by 7 bases and J by 1 base, with 4 bases left in between. Per germline, CDR1 MNHNS and CDR2 SASEGT. The CDR3 has 11 amino acids. As DNA, the CDR3 is TGTGCCAGCAAGAGGAACACTGAAGCTTTCTTT. Its protein is CASKRNTEAFF.

J is TRBJ2-2 and V is TRBV6-1, with D unresolved. V was pared by 0 bases and J by 6 bases, with 11 bases between. Germline V gives CDR1 MNHNS, CDR2 SASEGT. CDR3 length: 15 amino acids. The CDR3 here is CASSEAPEPAGELFF. CDR3 DNA: TGTGCCAGCAGTGAAGCTCCGGAACCGGCCGGGGAGCTGTTTTTT.

The chain couples TRBV5-1 to TRBJ2-7; D remains unclear. V was cut by 0 bases and J by 4 bases, with 14 bases left in between. The V gene's germline CDR1 is SGHRS and CDR2 YFSETQ. The CDR3 spans 15 residues. The CDR3 sequence: CASSLDGHPTYEQYF. CDR3 sequence (DNA): TGCGCCAGCAGCTTGGACGGGCACCCAACTTACGAGCAGTACTTC.

This clonotype was recorded many times. The chain couples TRBV12-3 or TRBV12-4 to TRBJ2-7; tentative D call: TRBD1 (5 bases). This CDR3 has 15 residues. The V end was cut by 6 bases, the J end by 1 base, with 16 bases between. The CDR3 DNA sequence: TGTGCCAGCAGCCAAGGGGATACCCGTTCCTACGAGCAGTACTTC. Translation: CASSQGDTRSYEQYF.

This chain links TRBV20-1 with TRBJ1-1, with no clear D. The germline gives CDR1 DFQATT, CDR2 SNEGSKA (reference sequence). This CDR3 is built from 13 residues. Trimming took off 0 bases at V and 3 bases at J, with 8 bases between the two ends. In DNA form, the CDR3 reads TGCAGTGCTAGAGATCGAGCGGACACTGAAGCTTTCTTT. Protein product: CSARDRADTEAFF.

This clonotype was picked up a small number of times. The CDR3 sequence: CSARTGLAGFYEQYF. DNA for the CDR3: TGCAGTGCTAGAACCGGACTAGCGGGTTTCTACGAGCAGTACTTC. The chain links TRBV20-1 to TRBJ2-7; 11 bases map to TRBD2. With V trimmed by 2 bases and J by 3 bases, 6 bases remained unmatched. Germline CDR1 reads DFQATT; CDR2 reads SNEGSKA (reference sequence). There are 15 residues in the CDR3.

In its sample, this clonotype was seen once. The chain combines TRBV20-1 with TRBJ2-2, with D tentatively TRBD1 (5 bases). The CDR3 is made up of 14 amino acids. CDR1 is DFQATT and CDR2 is SNEGSKA in the germline V gene (reference sequence). Trimming took off 6 bases at V and 3 bases at J, with 14 bases between the two ends. In DNA, the CDR3 is TGCAGTGCCCATGGTAGCAGGGACACCGGGGAGCTGTTTTTT. It yields the protein CSAHGSRDTGELFF.

This clonotype was counted ten times or more. V gene TRBV2 combines with J gene TRBJ2-5; TRBD2 matches 9 bases. Germline CDR1 and CDR2: SNHLY and FYNNEI. The CDR3 totals 13 residues. The trim removed 4 bases at V and 3 bases at J, leaving 0 bases unmatched. As DNA, the CDR3 is TGTGCCAGCAGTGCTAGCGGGGAAGAGACCCAGTACTTC. Translation gives CASSASGEETQYF.